Following are 22 T cell receptor beta chains from one sample sequenced in a study of T cell changes during pregnancy in multiple sclerosis. Only in-frame clones appear in the TCRdb table, and some are missing; sequencing was by immunoSEQ multiplex PCR. The sample lists roughly 73,000 clones; more than 80% were seen once. This specimen consisted of peripheral blood, obtained in the second trimester of pregnancy. All receptors come from a female donor in good health, enrolled as a control in a pregnancy study.

The chain couples TRBV4-3 to TRBJ2-7; possibly TRBD1 for D (5 bases). With 0 bases removed from V and 1 base from J, the gap between germline ends came to 10 bases. CDR1 is LGHNA, CDR2 YSLEER, per germline. The CDR3 runs 15 residues. Here the CDR3 reads CASSQDPTASYEQYF. The DNA for the CDR3 is TGCGCCAGCAGCCAAGATCCGACAGCTTCCTACGAGCAGTACTTC.

The chain has TRBV5-8 and TRBJ2-2; D is possibly TRBD1 (6 bases). Germline loops: CDR1 SGHTS, CDR2 YDEGEE. This CDR3 comprises 13 residues. V shed 4 bases and J shed 4 bases, with 8 bases lying between them. The DNA for the CDR3 is TGTGCCAGCAGCCCGGACAGCACCGGGGAGCTGTTTTTT. This encodes CASSPDSTGELFF. Full variable domain (missing parts from reference TRBV5-8 and TRBJ2-2): EAGVTQSPTHLIKTRGQQATLRCSPISGHTSVYWYQQALGLGLQFLLWYDEGEERNRGNFPPRFSGRQFPNYSSELNVNALELEDSALYLCASSPDSTGELFFGEGSRLTVL.

This chain connects TRBV5-1 to TRBJ1-4; 7 bases agree with TRBD1. Looked up from germline, CDR1 is SGHRS and CDR2 is YFSETQ. With 4 bases clipped from V and 0 bases from J, the junction kept 6 bases outside the gene matches. The CDR3 extends over 16 amino acids. The CDR3 protein is CASSPGQIATNEKLFF. In DNA, the CDR3 is TGCGCCAGCAGCCCGGGACAGATTGCAACTAATGAAAAACTGTTTTTT.

The V and J genes are TRBV13 and TRBJ2-7; D may be TRBD2 (6 bases). The V end lost 4 bases, the J end lost 0 bases, and 16 bases lay between the germline ends. Per germline, CDR1 PRHDT and CDR2 FYEKMQ (reference sequence). The CDR3 contains 16 residues. The CDR3 DNA is TGTGCCAGCAGCTCCGGGAGACGGACGAACTCCTACGAGCAGTACTTC. Translating it yields CASSSGRRTNSYEQYF.

This rearrangement joins TRBV5-1 to TRBJ1-1; D not certain. Germline assignment: CDR1 SGHRS and CDR2 YFSETQ. This CDR3 contains 12 residues. V was clipped by 4 bases and J by 4 bases, with 8 bases between them. The CDR3 DNA is TGCGCCAGCAGCCGGGGTGGCACTGAAGCTTTCTTT. Amino acid sequence: CASSRGGTEAFF.

V and J are TRBV18 and TRBJ1-2; no firm D call. The CDR3 has 13 amino acids. Between the trimmed V and J ends, which lost 3 bases and 4 bases, there was a span of 9 bases. The V gene's germline CDR1 is KGHSH and CDR2 LQKENI. CDR3 DNA sequence: TGTGCCAGCTCACCCGGAGGGTCCTATGGCTACACCTTC. Its protein is CASSPGGSYGYTF. The full variable domain, in which reference TRBV18 and TRBJ1-2 provide the parts outside the CDR3, is NAGVMQNPRHLVRRRGQEARLRCSPMKGHSHVYWYRQLPEEGLKFMVYLQKENIIDESGMPKERFSAEFPKEGPSILRIQQVVRGDSAAYFCASSPGGSYGYTFGSGTRLTVV.

The chain recombines TRBV7-3 with TRBJ2-2; TRBD1 might be the D (6 bases). CDR1 and CDR2 from the germline V gene are SGHTA and FQGTGA. This CDR3 comprises 14 residues. V gave up 3 bases and J gave up 5 bases, with 10 bases separating them. CDR3 residues: CASSLGHRTGELFF. CDR3 DNA sequence: TGTGCCAGCAGCTTGGGACACCGGACCGGGGAGCTGTTTTTT.

The CDR3 DNA follows: TGTGCCAGCAGCTCCACAAGACAGGGAACCTACAATGAGCAGTTCTTC. It encodes CASSSTRQGTYNEQFF. The genes are TRBV7-6 and TRBJ2-1; 7 bases agree with TRBD1. The CDR3 sequence is 16 residues long. Germline V CDR1 and CDR2: SGHVS, FNYEAQ. Losses at the gene ends were 4 bases for V and 2 bases for J; bases not matched to a gene: 8.

The chain joins TRBV7-9 to TRBJ2-3, with 10 bases that match TRBD2. This CDR3 contains 16 residues. Germline values: CDR1 SEHNR, CDR2 FQNEAQ (reference sequence). J gave up 2 bases and V 5 bases, and 7 bases lay outside the gene matches. CDR3 loop: CASSRGTSGTTDTQYF. In DNA form, the CDR3 reads TGTGCCAGCAGCCGCGGAACTAGCGGGACCACAGATACGCAGTATTTT.

The gene calls are TRBV27 and TRBJ2-7; TRBD2 matches at 9 bases. Trimming at V came to 4 bases and at J to 0 bases, leaving 7 bases not matched to a gene. Germline V CDR1 and CDR2: MNHEY, SMNVEV (reference sequence). The CDR3 length is 16 residues. The CDR3 nucleotides read TGTGCCAGCAGTTCCCGGGCGGGGGGGATCTCCTACGAGCAGTACTTC. It translates to CASSSRAGGISYEQYF.

This rearrangement joins TRBV27 to TRBJ2-5, with 7 positions matching TRBD2. The junction had 5 bases not matched to a gene; V was cut back by 3 bases and J by 4 bases. The CDR3 spans 14 residues. Germline loops: CDR1 MNHEY, CDR2 SMNVEV (reference sequence). CDR3 protein: CASSLGLPPETQYF. CDR3 DNA sequence: TGTGCCAGCAGTTTGGGACTACCACCAGAGACCCAGTACTTC.

The V and J genes are TRBV4-1 and TRBJ1-5; D is undetermined. The CDR3 is 14 amino acids. The germline gives CDR1 MGHRA, CDR2 YSYEKL. Trimming shortened V by 4 bases and J by 2 bases, and 9 bases separated the two germline ends. CDR3 loop: CASSPSEGNQPQHF. In DNA, the CDR3 is TGCGCCAGCAGCCCAAGTGAGGGCAATCAGCCCCAGCATTTT.

The V call is TRBV5-1, the J call TRBJ1-1, with TRBD1 identical over 9 bases. In germline, CDR1 is SGHRS, CDR2 YFSETQ. The CDR3 spans 15 residues. The V segment lost 3 bases and the J segment 1 base; nucleotides outside the gene matches: 4. The CDR3 DNA is TGCGCCAGCAGCTCCCGACAGGGGGGGAACACTGAAGCTTTCTTT. It is translated as CASSSRQGGNTEAFF.

This chain joins TRBV18 and TRBJ2-1; TRBD2 matches at 8 bases. The CDR3 sequence is 13 residues long. V gave up 5 bases and J gave up 12 bases; unmatched junction bases: 9. CDR1 KGHSH and CDR2 LQKENI come from the germline V gene. CDR3 region: CASSDLSGDVQFF. Here the CDR3 DNA reads TGTGCCAGCTCAGACCTTAGCGGGGACGTGCAGTTCTTC.

The rearrangement links TRBV27 to TRBJ1-1; the match to TRBD1 covers 7 bases. The CDR3 is made up of 13 amino acids. The ends lost 1 base at V and 6 bases at J; junction bases unmatched: 2. Per the germline V gene, CDR1 is MNHEY and CDR2 is SMNVEV (reference sequence). CDR3 loop: CASSLWRGPEAFF. CDR3 nucleotides: TGTGCCAGCAGTTTATGGAGGGGGCCTGAAGCTTTCTTT.

The V call is TRBV14, the J call TRBJ2-3; weak D call: TRBD1 (6 bases). CDR1 is SGHDN, CDR2 FVKESK, per germline. The CDR3 runs to 16 residues. Deletions cut 3 bases from V and 4 bases from J, with 17 bases between. CDR3 nucleotides: TGTGCCAGCAGCCAGGGGACCCAGGGGCGCGCAGATACGCAGTATTTT. Encoded protein: CASSQGTQGRADTQYF.

This clone was observed a handful of times. The chain couples TRBV30 to TRBJ1-5; 7 nucleotides line up with TRBD1. Germline loops: CDR1 GTSNPN, CDR2 SVGIG (reference sequence). The CDR3 runs to 17 residues. The junction had 8 bases not matched to a gene; V was cut back by 0 bases and J by 0 bases. CDR3 sequence (DNA): TGTGCCTGGAGTGTACAGACAGGGCGGATTAGCAATCAGCCCCAGCATTTT. Its translation: CAWSVQTGRISNQPQHF.

This clone occurred a few times. This rearrangement joins TRBV7-9 to TRBJ1-6, with 8 bases matching TRBD1. Germline V gene lookup returns CDR1 SEHNR and CDR2 FQNEAQ (reference sequence). V was pared by 4 bases and J by 7 bases, with 6 bases of the junction left unmatched. CDR3 length equals 15 residues. CDR3 sequence reads: CASSSPDRVNSPLHF. The CDR3 DNA sequence: TGTGCCAGCAGCTCACCGGACAGGGTAAATTCACCCCTCCACTTT.

V usage is TRBV2 and J usage is TRBJ2-6; 8 bases agree with TRBD1. Germline values: CDR1 SNHLY, CDR2 FYNNEI. The CDR3 runs 15 residues. After removal of 6 bases from V and 5 bases from J, the junction contained 6 bases not matched to a gene. CDR3 loop: CASSAGTGRANVLTF. The CDR3 bases are TGTGCCAGCAGCGCGGGGACAGGTAGGGCCAACGTCCTGACTTTC.

V gene TRBV9 combines with J gene TRBJ2-3; 11 bases map to TRBD2. Per germline, CDR1 SGDLS and CDR2 YYNGEE. The CDR3 has 16 residues. V was pared by 3 bases and J by 2 bases, with 5 bases of the junction left unmatched. DNA for the CDR3: TGTGCCAGCAGCGCCGGGACTAGCGGATACACAGATACGCAGTATTTT. Translating it yields CASSAGTSGYTDTQYF. Combining the CDR3 with reference TRBV9 and TRBJ2-3 gives the whole variable domain DSGVTQTPKHLITATGQRVTLRCSPRSGDLSVYWYQQSLDQGLQFLIQYYNGEERAKGNILERFSAQQFPDLHSELNLSSLELGDSALYFCASSAGTSGYTDTQYFGPGTRLTVL.

The rearrangement uses TRBV29-1 and TRBJ1-1, with TRBD1 as a possible D gene (6 bases). The germline V gene encodes CDR1 SQVTM and CDR2 ANQGSEA. The CDR3 has 15 amino acids. Trimming removed 5 bases from V and 2 bases from J, with 18 bases in between. CDR3 loop: CSVSRGGATNTEAFF. The CDR3 DNA follows: TGCAGCGTTAGCCGGGGGGGGGCCACAAACACTGAAGCTTTCTTT. Based on the CDR3 plus reference TRBV29-1 and TRBJ1-1, the full variable domain is SAVISQKPSRDICQRGTSLTIQCQVDSQVTMMFWYRQQPGQSLTLIATANQGSEATYESGFVIDKFPISRPNLTFSTLTVSNMSPEDSSIYLCSVSRGGATNTEAFFGQGTRLTVV.

This clone was recorded once. The chain recombines TRBV2 with TRBJ2-1; 8 bases align to TRBD2. Unmatched junction bases numbered 19, after V lost 9 bases and J lost 0 bases. The CDR3 extends over 19 amino acids. Germline V gene sequence: CDR1 SNHLY, CDR2 FYNNEI. The CDR3, as DNA: TGTGCCAGGACCTATGAGGGGGTAGCGGGGCTTAGCTCCTACAATGAGCAGTTCTTC. It codes for CARTYEGVAGLSSYNEQFF.